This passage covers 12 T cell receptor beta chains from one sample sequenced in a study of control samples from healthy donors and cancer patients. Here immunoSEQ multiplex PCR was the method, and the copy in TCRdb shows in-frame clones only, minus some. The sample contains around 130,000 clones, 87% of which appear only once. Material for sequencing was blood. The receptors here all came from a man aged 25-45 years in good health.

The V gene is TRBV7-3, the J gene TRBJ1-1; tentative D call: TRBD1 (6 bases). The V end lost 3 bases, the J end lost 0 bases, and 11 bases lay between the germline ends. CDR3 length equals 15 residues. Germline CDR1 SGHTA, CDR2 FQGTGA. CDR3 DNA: TGTGCCAGCAGCTTTTTGCCAGGGGTGAACACTGAAGCTTTCTTT. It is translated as CASSFLPGVNTEAFF.

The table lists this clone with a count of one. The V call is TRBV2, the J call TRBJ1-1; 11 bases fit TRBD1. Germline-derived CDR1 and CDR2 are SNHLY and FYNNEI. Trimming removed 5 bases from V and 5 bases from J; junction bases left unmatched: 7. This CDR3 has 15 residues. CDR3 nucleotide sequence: TGTGCCAGCAGTTCTATCGGGACAGGGGGTACTGAAGCTTTCTTT. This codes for CASSSIGTGGTEAFF. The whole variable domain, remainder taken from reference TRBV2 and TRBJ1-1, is EPEVTQTPSHQVTQMGQEVILRCVPISNHLYFYWYRQILGQKVEFLVSFYNNEISEKSEIFDDQFSVERPDGSNFTLKIRSTKLEDSAMYFCASSSIGTGGTEAFFGQGTRLTVV.

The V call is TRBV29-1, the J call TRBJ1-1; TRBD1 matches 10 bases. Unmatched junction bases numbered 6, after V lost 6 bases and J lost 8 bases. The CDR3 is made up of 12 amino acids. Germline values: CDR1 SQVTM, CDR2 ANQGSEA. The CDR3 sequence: CSVETGGLEAFF. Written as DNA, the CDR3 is TGCAGCGTGGAGACAGGGGGCCTGGAAGCTTTCTTT.

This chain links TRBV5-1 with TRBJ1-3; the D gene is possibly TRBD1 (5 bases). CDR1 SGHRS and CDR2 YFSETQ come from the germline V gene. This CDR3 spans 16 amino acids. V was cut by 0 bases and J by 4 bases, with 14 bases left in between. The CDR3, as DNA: TGCGCCAGCAGCTTGGAATTGGGGCGAAGGGGAAACACCATATATTTT. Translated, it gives CASSLELGRRGNTIYF. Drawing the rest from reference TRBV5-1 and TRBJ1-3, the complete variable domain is KAGVTQTPRYLIKTRGQQVTLSCSPISGHRSVSWYQQTPGQGLQFLFEYFSETQRNKGNFPGRFSGRQFSNSRSEMNVSTLELGDSALYLCASSLELGRRGNTIYFGEGSWLTVV.

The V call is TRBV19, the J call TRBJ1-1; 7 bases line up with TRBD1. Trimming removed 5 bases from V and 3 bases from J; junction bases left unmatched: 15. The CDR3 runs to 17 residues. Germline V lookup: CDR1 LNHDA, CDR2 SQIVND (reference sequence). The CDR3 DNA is TGTGCCAGTAGTCGACGTAGACAGGGCGGAGTGGACACTGAAGCTTTCTTT. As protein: CASSRRRQGGVDTEAFF.

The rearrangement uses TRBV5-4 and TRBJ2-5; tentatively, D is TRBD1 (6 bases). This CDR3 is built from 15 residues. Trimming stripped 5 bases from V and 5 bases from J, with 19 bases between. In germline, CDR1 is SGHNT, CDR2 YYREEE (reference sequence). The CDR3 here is CASRAGLNREETQYF. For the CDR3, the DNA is TGTGCCAGCAGGGCCGGGCTAAACAGGGAGGAGACCCAGTACTTC. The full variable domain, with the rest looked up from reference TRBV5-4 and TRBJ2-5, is ETGVTQSPTHLIKTRGQQVTLRCSSQSGHNTVSWYQQALGQGPQFIFQYYREEENGRGNFPPRFSGLQFPNYSSELNVNALELDDSALYLCASRAGLNREETQYFGPGTRLLVL.

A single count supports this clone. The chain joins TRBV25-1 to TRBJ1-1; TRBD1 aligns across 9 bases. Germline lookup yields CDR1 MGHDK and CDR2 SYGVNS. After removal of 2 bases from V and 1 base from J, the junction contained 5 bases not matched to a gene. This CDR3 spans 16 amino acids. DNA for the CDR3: TGTGCCAGCAGTGAAAACAGGGGGCTGGGGAACACTGAAGCTTTCTTT. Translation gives CASSENRGLGNTEAFF.

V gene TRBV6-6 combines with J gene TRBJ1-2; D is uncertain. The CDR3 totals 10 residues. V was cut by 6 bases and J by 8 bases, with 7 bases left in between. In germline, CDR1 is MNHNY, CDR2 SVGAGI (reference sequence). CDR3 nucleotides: TGTGCCAGCAGGGCGGAAGGCTACACCTTC. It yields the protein CASRAEGYTF.

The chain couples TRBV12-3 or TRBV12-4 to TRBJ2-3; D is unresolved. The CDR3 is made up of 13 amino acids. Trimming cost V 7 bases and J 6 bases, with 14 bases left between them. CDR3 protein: CASTLALSDTQYF. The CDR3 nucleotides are TGTGCCAGCACCCTGGCCCTCTCCGATACGCAGTATTTT.

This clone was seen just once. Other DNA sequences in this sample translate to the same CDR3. CDR3 in DNA: TGCGCCAGCAGCAGGTTGGGGACCGGGGGGGGTCAGTATGGCTACACCTTC. Amino acid sequence: CASSRLGTGGGQYGYTF. The chain links TRBV4-1 to TRBJ1-2, with a tentative D call TRBD1 (5 bases). In germline, CDR1 is MGHRA, CDR2 YSYEKL. CDR3 length equals 17 residues. V lost 5 bases to trimming and J lost 5 bases, with 24 bases between them.

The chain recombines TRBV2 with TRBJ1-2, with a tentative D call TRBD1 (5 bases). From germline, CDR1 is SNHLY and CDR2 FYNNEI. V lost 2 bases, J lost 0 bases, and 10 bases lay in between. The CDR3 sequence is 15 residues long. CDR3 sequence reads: CASSESATANYGYTF. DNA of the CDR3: TGTGCCAGCAGTGAATCGGCGACAGCTAACTATGGCTACACCTTC.

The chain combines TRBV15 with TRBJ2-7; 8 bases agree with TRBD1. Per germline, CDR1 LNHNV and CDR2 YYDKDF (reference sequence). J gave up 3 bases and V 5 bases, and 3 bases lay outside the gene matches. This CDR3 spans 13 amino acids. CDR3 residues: CATSRDRNYEQYF. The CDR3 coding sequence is TGTGCCACCAGCCGGGACAGGAACTACGAGCAGTACTTC. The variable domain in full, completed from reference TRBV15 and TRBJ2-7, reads DAMVIQNPRYQVTQFGKPVTLSCSQTLNHNVMYWYQQKSSQAPKLLFHYYDKDFNNEADTPDNFQSRRPNTSFCFLDIRSPGLGDTAMYLCATSRDRNYEQYFGPGTRLTVT.